The 25 T cell receptor beta chains below all came from one sample that was sequenced in a study of OX40 agonist ivuxolimab in advanced cancers. The assay was immunoSEQ multiplex PCR, and TCRdb's table has in-frame clones only and misses some. The sample lists tens of thousands of clones; 75% to 90% were seen once. The specimen was CD4+ or CD8+ T cells sorted from blood, collected in a trial of the OX40 agonist ivuxolimab. The receptors come from an adult with an advanced solid tumor such as melanoma, head and neck, liver or kidney cancer.

This chain links TRBV7-9 with TRBJ2-1; perhaps TRBD2 as D (5 bases). Trimming removed 5 bases at V and 3 bases at J, with 14 bases between. CDR3 length: 15 amino acids. From germline, CDR1 is SEHNR and CDR2 FQNEAQ (reference sequence). The CDR3 is CASSIKAELYNEQFF. The CDR3 DNA is TGTGCCAGCAGCATAAAAGCGGAACTCTACAATGAGCAGTTCTTC.

As to this clone: Mismatch with germline at one junction end may stem from a read error. The chain joins TRBV15 to TRBJ1-2, with TRBD1 as a possible D gene (5 bases). The CDR3 consists of 15 residues. The germline CDR1 and CDR2 sequences are LNHNV and YYDKDF (reference sequence). The DNA of the CDR3 is TGTGCCACCAGCAGAGATCGTCAGGGAGGGGATGGCTGCACCTTC. Encoded protein: CATSRDRQGGDGCTF.

CDR3: CASMGSLLAKNIQYF. For the CDR3, the DNA is TGTGCCAGCATGGGCAGCTTGCTAGCCAAAAACATTCAGTACTTC. The chain couples TRBV2 to TRBJ2-4; D unclear. The CDR3 sequence is 15 residues long. Germline V CDR1 and CDR2: SNHLY, FYNNEI. V lost 7 bases and J lost 0, with 13 bases in between.

This clone was observed a handful of times. The rearrangement links TRBV4-3 to TRBJ2-7, with 9 nucleotides matching TRBD1. This CDR3 has 14 amino acids. Per the germline V gene, CDR1 is LGHNA and CDR2 is YSLEER. The V segment lost 5 bases and the J segment 4 bases; nucleotides outside the gene matches: 6. CDR3 nucleotides: TGCGCCAGCAGCACCGGGACAGGGCGGTACGAGCAGTACTTC. Its protein product is CASSTGTGRYEQYF.

The CDR3 sequence is CASSFTGMSYEQYF. The CDR3 bases are TGTGCCAGCAGTTTTACAGGGATGAGCTACGAGCAGTACTTC. The V gene is TRBV28, the J gene TRBJ2-7; D may be TRBD1 (6 bases). The germline V gene encodes CDR1 MDHEN and CDR2 SYDVKM. The CDR3 length is 14 residues. V was trimmed by 3 bases and J by 3 bases, leaving 12 bases between them.

This clone has only one observation. The chain recombines TRBV18 with TRBJ2-3; tentatively, D is TRBD2 (5 bases). The CDR3 spans 18 residues. Germline V gene lookup returns CDR1 KGHSH and CDR2 LQKENI. V dropped 6 bases and J dropped 5 bases, with 27 bases sitting between them. CDR3 amino acids: CASSPPPLGAVIQDTQYF. DNA of the CDR3: TGTGCCAGCTCCCCGCCCCCCCTGGGAGCGGTGATCCAAGATACGCAGTATTTT.

This chain uses TRBV9 with TRBJ1-4; D gene ambiguous. This CDR3 spans 15 amino acids. CDR1 and CDR2 from the germline V gene are SGDLS and YYNGEE. V was cut by 0 bases and J by 3 bases, with 9 bases left in between. CDR3 protein: CASSVESRPNEKLFF. In nucleotides, the CDR3 is TGTGCCAGCAGCGTAGAATCCAGACCTAATGAAAAACTGTTTTTT.

The genes are TRBV27 and TRBJ2-1; D gene ambiguous. Trimming stripped 8 bases from V and 8 bases from J, with 4 bases between. The CDR3 spans 9 residues. Germline V gene data show CDR1 as MNHEY and CDR2 as SMNVEV (reference sequence). DNA for the CDR3: TGTGCCAGCGGCCATGAGCAGTTCTTC. It specifies CASGHEQFF.

The chain joins TRBV7-9 to TRBJ1-1; TRBD1 agrees at 9 bases. The V segment lost 5 bases and the J segment 6 bases; nucleotides outside the gene matches: 13. The CDR3 sequence is 16 residues long. CDR1 SEHNR and CDR2 FQNEAQ come from the germline V gene (reference sequence). The CDR3 here is CASSDSGTGSTAEAFF. For the CDR3, the DNA is TGTGCCAGCAGCGATTCCGGGACAGGGTCTACCGCTGAAGCTTTCTTT.

The chain has TRBV2 and TRBJ1-2; a weak D match, TRBD1 (6 bases). Germline V lookup: CDR1 SNHLY, CDR2 FYNNEI. There are 12 residues in the CDR3. With 11 bases removed from V and 8 bases from J, the gap between germline ends came to 18 bases. The CDR3 loop is CAQPEGGDGYTF. CDR3 coding DNA: TGTGCCCAGCCGGAGGGGGGCGACGGCTACACCTTC.

V usage is TRBV28 and J usage is TRBJ2-5; D call uncertain. Looked up from germline, CDR1 is MDHEN and CDR2 is SYDVKM. This CDR3 has 10 residues. V lost 4 bases and J 5 bases, leaving 2 bases between the germline ends. Written as DNA, the CDR3 is TGTGCCAGCAGTTCTGAGACCCAGTACTTC. Translated: CASSSETQYF.

The CDR3 DNA follows: TGTGCCAGCAGTAGTACCATATTCTATGGCTACACCTTC. This codes for CASSSTIFYGYTF. The chain has TRBV5-5 and TRBJ1-2; D gene uncertain. The germline CDR1 and CDR2 sequences are SGHKS and YYEKEE (reference sequence). V lost 5 bases to trimming and J lost 4 bases, with 12 bases between them. The length of the CDR3 is 13 residues.

The chain has TRBV27 and TRBJ2-1; 8 bases are shared with TRBD2. Germline values: CDR1 MNHEY, CDR2 SMNVEV (reference sequence). CDR3 length: 17 amino acids. The trim removed 5 bases at V and 3 bases at J, leaving 12 bases unmatched. The CDR3 nucleotides are TGTGCCAGCAGTGCCAGTTCGGGGGGGGAGATCTACAATGAGCAGTTCTTC. This encodes CASSASSGGEIYNEQFF.

This clone ranks as medium-sized (0.01 to 0.1%). This specimen includes other DNA sequences encoding the same CDR3. The chain is built from TRBV27 and TRBJ2-7; D is unresolved. The CDR3 has 12 amino acids. CDR1 and CDR2 (germline): MNHEY, SMNVEV (reference sequence). Trimming stripped 5 bases from V and 1 base from J, with 6 bases between. CDR3 in DNA: TGTGCCAGCAGTCCATCTTCCTACGAGCAGTACTTC. This sequence encodes CASSPSSYEQYF.

The CDR3 nucleotides are TGTGCAAGTCGCCTAGACAGGGGCGCAGAAAAACTGTTTTTT. Translating gives CASRLDRGAEKLFF. The chain is built from TRBV12-2 and TRBJ1-4; the table assigns TRBD1, which was not confirmed against the DNA. TRBV12-2 is noted as a pseudogene. This CDR3 is built from 14 residues.

The chain recombines TRBV7-9 with TRBJ1-1, with D possibly TRBD1 on 6 matching bases. Germline CDR1 SEHNR, CDR2 FQNEAQ (reference sequence). Trimming took 3 bases from V and 4 from J, leaving 18 bases between them. This CDR3 contains 16 residues. The CDR3 sequence is CASSFAWVEGGTEAFF. In DNA, the CDR3 is TGTGCCAGCAGCTTCGCTTGGGTCGAAGGGGGCACTGAAGCTTTCTTT.

V usage is TRBV30 and J usage is TRBJ2-2, with 14 bases matching TRBD2. The length of the CDR3 is 16 residues. The J segment lost 4 bases and the V segment lost 0 bases, leaving 1 base of the junction unmatched. Germline V gives CDR1 GTSNPN, CDR2 SVGIG (reference sequence). The CDR3 DNA is TGTGCCTGGAGTGTCGGACTAGCGGGAGGCACCGGGGAGCTGTTTTTT. Residues: CAWSVGLAGGTGELFF.

The chain is built from TRBV14 and TRBJ1-1; no reliable D call. V was clipped by 5 bases and J by 4 bases, with 8 bases between them. The CDR3 consists of 12 residues. CDR1 SGHDN and CDR2 FVKESK come from the germline V gene. For the CDR3, the DNA is TGTGCCAGCAGCGGCGGCCCCACTGAAGCTTTCTTT. It specifies CASSGGPTEAFF.

The V and J genes are TRBV4-1 and TRBJ2-3, with D perhaps matching TRBD2 (7 bases). Germline CDR1 MGHRA, CDR2 YSYEKL. CDR3 size: 16 residues. Trimming removed 0 bases from V and 5 bases from J, with 15 bases in between. The CDR3 spells CASSQDGGGGVDTQYF. CDR3 DNA: TGCGCCAGCAGCCAAGATGGGGGCGGGGGCGTAGATACGCAGTATTTT.

The V and J genes are TRBV6-5 and TRBJ1-5, with D possibly matching TRBD1 (5 bases). This CDR3 is 15 amino acids long. V was clipped by 5 bases and J by 4 bases, with 15 bases between them. Germline lookup yields CDR1 MNHEY and CDR2 SVGAGI. For the CDR3, the DNA is TGTGCCAGCAGTCGTAGTAGGGGATGGAATCAGCCCCAGCATTTT. It specifies CASSRSRGWNQPQHF.

This chain joins TRBV27 and TRBJ2-7; D is undetermined. The CDR3 consists of 13 residues. Germline CDR1 MNHEY, CDR2 SMNVEV (reference sequence). Between the trimmed V and J ends, which lost 2 bases and 2 bases, there was a span of 7 bases. CDR3 protein: CASSLGETYEQYF. CDR3 bases: TGTGCCAGCAGTTTAGGAGAGACCTACGAGCAGTACTTC.

This chain connects TRBV7-8 to TRBJ1-6, with 8 bases aligning to TRBD1. CDR3 size: 18 residues. J was trimmed by 6 bases and V by 5 bases; bases with no gene match: 15. The V gene's germline CDR1 is SGHVS and CDR2 FQNEAQ. The DNA of the CDR3 is TGTGCCAGCAGCCCCGGACAGGGCGCCTCGGGTTTTAATTCACCCCTCCACTTT. This gives the protein CASSPGQGASGFNSPLHF. The full variable domain, rest sourced from reference TRBV7-8 and TRBJ1-6, is GAGVSQSPRYKVAKRGQDVALRCDPISGHVSLFWYQQALGQGPEFLTYFQNEAQLDKSGLPSDRFFAERPEGSVSTLKIQRTQQEDSAVYLCASSPGQGASGFNSPLHFGNGTRLTVT.

J is TRBJ2-7 and V is TRBV6-5, with D possibly being TRBD1 or TRBD2 (5 bases each). The ends were cut back, 0 bases at V and 2 bases at J, with 8 bases in the middle. Per the germline V gene, CDR1 is MNHEY and CDR2 is SVGAGI. CDR3 size: 14 residues. Here the CDR3 DNA reads TGTGCCAGCAGTTACTCAAGAGGGGCCTACGAGCAGTACTTC. Translation gives CASSYSRGAYEQYF.

This clone was seen once. V and J are TRBV7-9 and TRBJ1-1; D remains unclear. This CDR3 has 14 residues. The germline V and J ends were trimmed by 3 bases and 1 base, with 9 bases remaining between them. Germline V CDR1 and CDR2: SEHNR, FQNEAQ (reference sequence). The CDR3 sequence: CASSLWSANTEAFF. CDR3 bases: TGTGCCAGCAGCTTGTGGTCAGCGAACACTGAAGCTTTCTTT. Complete variable domain (other parts from reference TRBV7-9 and TRBJ1-1): DTGVSQNPRHKITKRGQNVTFRCDPISEHNRLYWYRQTLGQGPEFLTYFQNEAQLEKSRLLSDRFSAERPKGSFSTLEIQRTEQGDSAMYLCASSLWSANTEAFFGQGTRLTVV.

J is TRBJ2-3 and V is TRBV7-9; 8 bases are shared with TRBD2. Trimming took 3 bases from V and 6 from J; bases not matched to a gene: 11. The CDR3 has 16 amino acids. CDR1 SEHNR and CDR2 FQNEAQ come from the germline V gene (reference sequence). Written as DNA, the CDR3 is TGTGCCAGCAGCTTTAACGACGGGAGGGCCGACGATACGCAGTATTTT. Translation gives CASSFNDGRADDTQYF.